Shown below are 8 T cell receptor beta chains from a single sample sequenced in a study of blood T cell repertoires in COVID-19. TCRdb's table, derived via immunoSEQ multiplex PCR, lists solely in-frame clones and lacks some. Among about 46,000 clones, approximately 87% were seen once, and the ten largest hold approximately 16%. The sequenced material came from peripheral blood. Receptor source: a human donor in a cohort sampled during active COVID-19.

This chain joins TRBV19 and TRBJ2-1; 7 bases line up with TRBD1. The CDR3 runs 15 residues. With V trimmed by 8 bases and J by 4 bases, 11 bases remained unmatched. In germline, CDR1 is LNHDA, CDR2 SQIVND (reference sequence). DNA for the CDR3: TGTGCCAGTTCCAACAGGGGAGTGGGTTACAATGAGCAGTTCTTC. Translation: CASSNRGVGYNEQFF.

This chain uses TRBV21-1 with TRBJ2-7; the D call of TRBD1 is as the table states it, not checked on the DNA. TRBV21-1 is recorded as a pseudogene. The CDR3 spans 14 residues. The CDR3 loop is CASSARQSTYEQYF. CDR3 nucleotides: TGTGCCAGCAGCGCCCGACAGTCTACCTACGAGCAGTACTTC.

The chain links TRBV28 to TRBJ1-1; D is uncertain. Germline values: CDR1 MDHEN, CDR2 SYDVKM. This CDR3 is 13 amino acids long. V shed 6 bases and J shed 6 bases, with 14 bases lying between them. CDR3 nucleotide sequence: TGTGCCAGCAGCTTACCCACTGAGCCTGAAGCTTTCTTT. As protein: CASSLPTEPEAFF. Full variable domain (missing parts from reference TRBV28 and TRBJ1-1): DVKVTQSSRYLVKRTGEKVFLECVQDMDHENMFWYRQDPGLGLRLIYFSYDVKMKEKGDIPEGYSVSREKKERFSLILESASTNQTSMYLCASSLPTEPEAFFGQGTRLTVV.

This chain joins TRBV19 and TRBJ1-5; D is ambiguous. The CDR3 loop spans 15 amino acids. The V end was cut by 0 bases, the J end by 4 bases, with 10 bases between. CDR1 LNHDA and CDR2 SQIVND come from the germline V gene (reference sequence). The CDR3 spells CASSIERNSNQPQHF. Written as DNA, the CDR3 is TGTGCCAGTAGTATAGAGAGGAATTCGAATCAGCCCCAGCATTTT.

The chain couples TRBV30 to TRBJ2-7; a weak D match, TRBD2 (5 bases). The ends were cut back, 3 bases at V and 7 bases at J, with 22 bases in the middle. The germline gives CDR1 GTSNPN, CDR2 SVGIG (reference sequence). The CDR3 has 15 amino acids. The CDR3 protein is CAWRGPGSFPGEQYF. CDR3 nucleotides: TGTGCCTGGAGAGGGCCAGGATCTTTCCCGGGGGAGCAGTACTTC.

This sequence joins TRBV15 and TRBJ2-7; 7 nucleotides align to TRBD2. Germline-derived CDR1 and CDR2 are LNHNV and YYDKDF (reference sequence). This CDR3 has 13 residues. V shed 2 bases, J shed 10 bases, and the junction held 8 bases outside the gene matches. The CDR3 loop is CATSRRRAGQQYF. The CDR3 region has the DNA TGTGCCACCAGCAGAAGAAGAGCGGGGCAACAGTACTTC.

Notes on this clone: A junction boundary mismatches the germline segment, possibly from a read error. The J gene is TRBJ1-2, the V gene TRBV7-8; D is unresolved. The CDR3 totals 12 residues. Germline V gene lookup returns CDR1 SGHVS and CDR2 FQNEAQ. This CDR3 reads CASSSHIYGYTF. CDR3 DNA sequence: TGTGCCAGTAGCTCGCACATCTATGGCTACACCTTC.

The chain has TRBV6-5 and TRBJ1-4; TRBD1 might be the D (5 bases). Germline-derived CDR1 and CDR2 are MNHEY and SVGAGI. The germline V and J ends were trimmed by 5 bases and 8 bases, with 12 bases remaining between them. CDR3 length: 13 amino acids. CDR3 in DNA: TGTGCCAGCAGTAAGGACATAGGGGAAAAACTGTTTTTT. Its protein is CASSKDIGEKLFF.